Listed below are T cell receptor beta chains from one sample, sequenced in a study of tumor-infiltrating lymphocytes in localized non-small cell lung cancer. Profiling relied on immunoSEQ multiplex PCR, and the TCRdb table lists in-frame clones only, not all of them. The data contain 15,000 to 20,000 clones, around 85% of them seen just once; the ten biggest clones take up roughly 6.7%. Source material: lung tumor tissue. These receptors were collected from a human donor with non-small cell lung cancer. CDR3s include the opening cysteine and the closing phenylalanine or tryptophan. A D gene is named only where the DNA matches it firmly. Size is omitted from some rows. Given values are once, few, many or a class for expanded clones.

V gene	D gene	CDR3 length	J gene	clone size	CDR3 DNA	CDR3 protein
TRBV6-5	-	15	TRBJ1-5	few	TGTGCCAGCAGTTATTATTCCCTCGGCAATCAGCCCCAGCATTTT	CASSYYSLGNQPQHF
TRBV30	-	12	TRBJ2-7	-	TGTGCCTGGAGTGTCACAGAGTACGAGCAGTACTTC	CAWSVTEYEQYF
TRBV6-1	-	16	TRBJ2-3	-	TGTGCCAGCAGTGAATTCTTTAGCGGCAGCACAGATACGCAGTATTTT	CASSEFFSGSTDTQYF
TRBV9	TRBD1	14	TRBJ1-2	-	TGTGCCAGCAGCGAAGGACAGGGGGGATATGGCTACACCTTC	CASSEGQGGYGYTF
TRBV5-1	-	16	TRBJ2-7	-	TGCGCCAGCAGCTTGGGCATACGAGGGGCAGGCAACGAGCAGTACTTC	CASSLGIRGAGNEQYF
TRBV7-2	TRBD2	16	TRBJ2-1	-	TGTGCCAGCAGCCTGCAAGTCTTGACTAGCGGGAGCAGAGAGTTCTTC	CASSLQVLTSGSREFF
TRBV9	-	12	TRBJ1-2	-	TGTGCCAGCGGGGGCGGGGCGAATGGCTACACCTTC	CASGGGANGYTF
TRBV7-2	TRBD1	14	TRBJ1-2	-	TGTGCCAGCAGCCGACAGGGGGGACCCTATGGCTACACCTTC	CASSRQGGPYGYTF
TRBV28	-	11	TRBJ1-3	-	TGTGCCAGCGGTTTTTTAAACACCATATATTTT	CASGFLNTIYF
TRBV19	TRBD1	15	TRBJ1-2	-	TGTGCCAGTAGGGACAGGCAACGGCATAACTATGGCTACACCTTC	CASRDRQRHNYGYTF
TRBV4-3	-	14	TRBJ1-1	-	TGCGCCAGCAGCCCCAGGGGAACCAACACTGAAGCTTTCTTT	CASSPRGTNTEAFF
TRBV4-3	-	15	TRBJ2-7	medium-sized	TGCGCCAGCAGCCTTTTCATCTCGGGTACCTACGAGCAGTACTTC	CASSLFISGTYEQYF
TRBV7-8	-	15	TRBJ1-2	few	TGTGCCAGCAGCTTATCGGGCCAGAACTCTTATGGCTACACCTTC	CASSLSGQNSYGYTF
TRBV19	TRBD2	15	TRBJ2-1	-	TGTGCCAGTAGTACCCTAGCGGGAGAGGACAATGAGCAGTTCTTC	CASSTLAGEDNEQFF
TRBV30	TRBD1	14	TRBJ1-5	-	TGTGCCTGGAATGACGACAGGGGTTATCAGCCCCAGCATTTT	CAWNDDRGYQPQHF
TRBV4-1	TRBD1	14	TRBJ1-2	-	TGCGCCAGCAGCCAGCGGGACAGGGGAGCTGGCTACACCTTC	CASSQRDRGAGYTF
TRBV6-5	-	13	TRBJ1-4	-	TGTGCCAGCAGGCCTCGGGGAAATGAAAAACTGTTTTTT	CASRPRGNEKLFF
TRBV7-9	-	13	TRBJ1-5	-	TGTGCCAGCAGCTTAATAGGGGGACAGCCCCAGCATTTT	CASSLIGGQPQHF
TRBV5-1	TRBD1	15	TRBJ1-5	once	TGCGCCAGCAGCCTAGGGACAGGGGATATTCAGCCCCAGCATTTT	CASSLGTGDIQPQHF
TRBV30	-	12	TRBJ2-3	once	TGTGCCTGGAGTGAAAGCACAGATACGCAGTATTTT	CAWSESTDTQYF
TRBV10-3	TRBD1	15	TRBJ2-1	-	TGTGCCATCAGTCTGCCGGGACAGTCCTACAATGAGCAGTTCTTC	CAISLPGQSYNEQFF
TRBV4-1	-	15	TRBJ2-7	-	TGCGCCAGCAGCCAACCGGGACATAATCCCTACGAGCAGTACTTC	CASSQPGHNPYEQYF
TRBV6-5	-	15	TRBJ2-1	once	TGTGCCAGCAGTTCCGGCGGGACCTCCTACAATGAGCAGTTCTTC	CASSSGGTSYNEQFF
TRBV7-2	-	15	TRBJ2-7	-	TGTGCCAGCAGCTACAGCAGGGGTTCCTCCTACGAGCAGTACTTC	CASSYSRGSSYEQYF
TRBV6-1	-	15	TRBJ1-2	-	TGTGCCAGCAGTTCGGGGGGGACAACCAACTATGGCTACACCTTC	CASSSGGTTNYGYTF
TRBV9	-	16	TRBJ1-4	-	TGTGCCAGCAGCGTAGGATTGGCACCCGGTAATGAAAAACTGTTTTTT	CASSVGLAPGNEKLFF
TRBV7-8	TRBD2	17	TRBJ2-7	once	TGTGCCAGCAGCTTGGGCCTATCGGGCGGGAGGGGGTACGAGCAGTACTTC	CASSLGLSGGRGYEQYF
TRBV28	-	14	TRBJ2-3	-	TGTGCCAGCAGTTTCTTGCAAGGTACAGATACGCAGTATTTT	CASSFLQGTDTQYF
TRBV6-6	TRBD1	16	TRBJ2-7	-	TGTGCCAGCAGTCCCAAGGACAGGGCATACTCCTACGAGCAGTACTTC	CASSPKDRAYSYEQYF
TRBV29-1	-	11	TRBJ2-7	-	TGCAGCGTTGGACAGTCCTACGAGCAGTACTTC	CSVGQSYEQYF
TRBV29-1	-	14	TRBJ2-1	-	TGCAGCGTTCAGGGAGTGCTCGCCCACAATGAGCAGTTCTTC	CSVQGVLAHNEQFF
TRBV2	TRBD2	16	TRBJ2-3	-	TGTGCCAGCAGTCGTGGGACTAGCGGGGGGCAAGGTACGCAGTATTTT	CASSRGTSGGQGTQYF
TRBV19	TRBD1	15	TRBJ2-7	few	TGTGCCAGTAGACGGGACAGTTCCCCTTCCTACGAGCAGTACTTC	CASRRDSSPSYEQYF
TRBV4-3	-	16	TRBJ2-1	-	TGCGCCAGCAGCCAAGGGCAAGTCAGCCAGTCTGATGAGCAGTTCTTC	CASSQGQVSQSDEQFF
TRBV7-3	TRBD2	14	TRBJ2-2	-	TGTGCCAGCAGCTCCTCTGGGGGGGACGGGGAGCTGTTTTTT	CASSSSGGDGELFF
TRBV10-3	-	13	TRBJ2-5	-	TGTGCCATCGGCCGGGCCCTCCAAGAGACCCAGTACTTC	CAIGRALQETQYF
TRBV30	-	15	TRBJ2-1	-	TGTGCCTGGAGTCGTTCGGGGACTCCCGGCAATGAGCAGTTCTTC	CAWSRSGTPGNEQFF
TRBV2	TRBD2	18	TRBJ2-1	few	TGTGCCAGCAAATCAGGACTAGCAGGCCTCCCCTCCTACAATGAGCAGTTCTTC	CASKSGLAGLPSYNEQFF
TRBV13	TRBD1	15	TRBJ2-7	-	TGTGCCAGCAGCCCGGGACAGCTGAACTCCTACGAGCAGTACTTC	CASSPGQLNSYEQYF
TRBV27	TRBD1	15	TRBJ2-7	-	TGTGCCAGCAGCCGAACCGGGACAGGGACCTACGAGCAGTACTTC	CASSRTGTGTYEQYF
TRBV2	TRBD1	13	TRBJ2-5	-	TGTGCCAGCTGCCGGGACAGACAAGAGACCCAGTACTTC	CASCRDRQETQYF
TRBV6-1	-	13	TRBJ2-5	-	TGTGCCAGCAGTGAAGGGAATAGGGAGACCCAGTACTTC	CASSEGNRETQYF
TRBV6-1	-	15	TRBJ1-5	-	TGTGCCAGCGTTGGACGGCCGAATAGCAATCAGCCCCAGCATTTT	CASVGRPNSNQPQHF
TRBV5-6	-	13	TRBJ1-5	-	TGTGCCAGCAGCTTGGGCACTTCCCAGCCCCAGCATTTT	CASSLGTSQPQHF
TRBV7-9	TRBD1	16	TRBJ2-2	once	TGTGCCAGCAGCTTTCGACAGGGGGTTACAACCGGGGAGCTGTTTTTT	CASSFRQGVTTGELFF
TRBV7-2	TRBD2	16	TRBJ2-1	-	TGTGCCAGCAGCTTCACCGGGACTAGGTCGCTCAATGAGCAGTTCTTC	CASSFTGTRSLNEQFF